The table lists the clone carrying this TCR beta chain with a count of one. This specimen belongs to a study of blood T cell repertoires in COVID-19. Study-wide context: Samples came from the United States, Italy and Spain, spanning acute and convalescent COVID-19.

The length of the CDR3 is 16 residues. Germline lookup yields CDR1 SGDLS and CDR2 YYNGEE. V trimming: 2 bases; J trimming: 8 bases; junction bases outside the gene matches: 8. In the source study's methods: Amplification with reference gene primers provided the estimates of nucleated cell counts. Repertoires were generated with immunoSEQ multiplex PCR, while TCRdb's copy carries only in-frame clones and drops some. The V and J calls and clone size come from that table; D and trimming were worked out from the DNA. The sample lists roughly 280,000 clones; 75% to 90% were seen once. V usage is TRBV9 and J usage is TRBJ2-1, with 12 bases matching TRBD2. Material: peripheral blood. The source of this sequence is a man between 25 and 39 years old with active or convalescent COVID-19. This chain's CDR3 is CASSVRTSGVFDEQFF. The CDR3, as DNA: TGTGCCAGCAGCGTTAGGACTAGCGGGGTGTTCGATGAGCAGTTCTTC.